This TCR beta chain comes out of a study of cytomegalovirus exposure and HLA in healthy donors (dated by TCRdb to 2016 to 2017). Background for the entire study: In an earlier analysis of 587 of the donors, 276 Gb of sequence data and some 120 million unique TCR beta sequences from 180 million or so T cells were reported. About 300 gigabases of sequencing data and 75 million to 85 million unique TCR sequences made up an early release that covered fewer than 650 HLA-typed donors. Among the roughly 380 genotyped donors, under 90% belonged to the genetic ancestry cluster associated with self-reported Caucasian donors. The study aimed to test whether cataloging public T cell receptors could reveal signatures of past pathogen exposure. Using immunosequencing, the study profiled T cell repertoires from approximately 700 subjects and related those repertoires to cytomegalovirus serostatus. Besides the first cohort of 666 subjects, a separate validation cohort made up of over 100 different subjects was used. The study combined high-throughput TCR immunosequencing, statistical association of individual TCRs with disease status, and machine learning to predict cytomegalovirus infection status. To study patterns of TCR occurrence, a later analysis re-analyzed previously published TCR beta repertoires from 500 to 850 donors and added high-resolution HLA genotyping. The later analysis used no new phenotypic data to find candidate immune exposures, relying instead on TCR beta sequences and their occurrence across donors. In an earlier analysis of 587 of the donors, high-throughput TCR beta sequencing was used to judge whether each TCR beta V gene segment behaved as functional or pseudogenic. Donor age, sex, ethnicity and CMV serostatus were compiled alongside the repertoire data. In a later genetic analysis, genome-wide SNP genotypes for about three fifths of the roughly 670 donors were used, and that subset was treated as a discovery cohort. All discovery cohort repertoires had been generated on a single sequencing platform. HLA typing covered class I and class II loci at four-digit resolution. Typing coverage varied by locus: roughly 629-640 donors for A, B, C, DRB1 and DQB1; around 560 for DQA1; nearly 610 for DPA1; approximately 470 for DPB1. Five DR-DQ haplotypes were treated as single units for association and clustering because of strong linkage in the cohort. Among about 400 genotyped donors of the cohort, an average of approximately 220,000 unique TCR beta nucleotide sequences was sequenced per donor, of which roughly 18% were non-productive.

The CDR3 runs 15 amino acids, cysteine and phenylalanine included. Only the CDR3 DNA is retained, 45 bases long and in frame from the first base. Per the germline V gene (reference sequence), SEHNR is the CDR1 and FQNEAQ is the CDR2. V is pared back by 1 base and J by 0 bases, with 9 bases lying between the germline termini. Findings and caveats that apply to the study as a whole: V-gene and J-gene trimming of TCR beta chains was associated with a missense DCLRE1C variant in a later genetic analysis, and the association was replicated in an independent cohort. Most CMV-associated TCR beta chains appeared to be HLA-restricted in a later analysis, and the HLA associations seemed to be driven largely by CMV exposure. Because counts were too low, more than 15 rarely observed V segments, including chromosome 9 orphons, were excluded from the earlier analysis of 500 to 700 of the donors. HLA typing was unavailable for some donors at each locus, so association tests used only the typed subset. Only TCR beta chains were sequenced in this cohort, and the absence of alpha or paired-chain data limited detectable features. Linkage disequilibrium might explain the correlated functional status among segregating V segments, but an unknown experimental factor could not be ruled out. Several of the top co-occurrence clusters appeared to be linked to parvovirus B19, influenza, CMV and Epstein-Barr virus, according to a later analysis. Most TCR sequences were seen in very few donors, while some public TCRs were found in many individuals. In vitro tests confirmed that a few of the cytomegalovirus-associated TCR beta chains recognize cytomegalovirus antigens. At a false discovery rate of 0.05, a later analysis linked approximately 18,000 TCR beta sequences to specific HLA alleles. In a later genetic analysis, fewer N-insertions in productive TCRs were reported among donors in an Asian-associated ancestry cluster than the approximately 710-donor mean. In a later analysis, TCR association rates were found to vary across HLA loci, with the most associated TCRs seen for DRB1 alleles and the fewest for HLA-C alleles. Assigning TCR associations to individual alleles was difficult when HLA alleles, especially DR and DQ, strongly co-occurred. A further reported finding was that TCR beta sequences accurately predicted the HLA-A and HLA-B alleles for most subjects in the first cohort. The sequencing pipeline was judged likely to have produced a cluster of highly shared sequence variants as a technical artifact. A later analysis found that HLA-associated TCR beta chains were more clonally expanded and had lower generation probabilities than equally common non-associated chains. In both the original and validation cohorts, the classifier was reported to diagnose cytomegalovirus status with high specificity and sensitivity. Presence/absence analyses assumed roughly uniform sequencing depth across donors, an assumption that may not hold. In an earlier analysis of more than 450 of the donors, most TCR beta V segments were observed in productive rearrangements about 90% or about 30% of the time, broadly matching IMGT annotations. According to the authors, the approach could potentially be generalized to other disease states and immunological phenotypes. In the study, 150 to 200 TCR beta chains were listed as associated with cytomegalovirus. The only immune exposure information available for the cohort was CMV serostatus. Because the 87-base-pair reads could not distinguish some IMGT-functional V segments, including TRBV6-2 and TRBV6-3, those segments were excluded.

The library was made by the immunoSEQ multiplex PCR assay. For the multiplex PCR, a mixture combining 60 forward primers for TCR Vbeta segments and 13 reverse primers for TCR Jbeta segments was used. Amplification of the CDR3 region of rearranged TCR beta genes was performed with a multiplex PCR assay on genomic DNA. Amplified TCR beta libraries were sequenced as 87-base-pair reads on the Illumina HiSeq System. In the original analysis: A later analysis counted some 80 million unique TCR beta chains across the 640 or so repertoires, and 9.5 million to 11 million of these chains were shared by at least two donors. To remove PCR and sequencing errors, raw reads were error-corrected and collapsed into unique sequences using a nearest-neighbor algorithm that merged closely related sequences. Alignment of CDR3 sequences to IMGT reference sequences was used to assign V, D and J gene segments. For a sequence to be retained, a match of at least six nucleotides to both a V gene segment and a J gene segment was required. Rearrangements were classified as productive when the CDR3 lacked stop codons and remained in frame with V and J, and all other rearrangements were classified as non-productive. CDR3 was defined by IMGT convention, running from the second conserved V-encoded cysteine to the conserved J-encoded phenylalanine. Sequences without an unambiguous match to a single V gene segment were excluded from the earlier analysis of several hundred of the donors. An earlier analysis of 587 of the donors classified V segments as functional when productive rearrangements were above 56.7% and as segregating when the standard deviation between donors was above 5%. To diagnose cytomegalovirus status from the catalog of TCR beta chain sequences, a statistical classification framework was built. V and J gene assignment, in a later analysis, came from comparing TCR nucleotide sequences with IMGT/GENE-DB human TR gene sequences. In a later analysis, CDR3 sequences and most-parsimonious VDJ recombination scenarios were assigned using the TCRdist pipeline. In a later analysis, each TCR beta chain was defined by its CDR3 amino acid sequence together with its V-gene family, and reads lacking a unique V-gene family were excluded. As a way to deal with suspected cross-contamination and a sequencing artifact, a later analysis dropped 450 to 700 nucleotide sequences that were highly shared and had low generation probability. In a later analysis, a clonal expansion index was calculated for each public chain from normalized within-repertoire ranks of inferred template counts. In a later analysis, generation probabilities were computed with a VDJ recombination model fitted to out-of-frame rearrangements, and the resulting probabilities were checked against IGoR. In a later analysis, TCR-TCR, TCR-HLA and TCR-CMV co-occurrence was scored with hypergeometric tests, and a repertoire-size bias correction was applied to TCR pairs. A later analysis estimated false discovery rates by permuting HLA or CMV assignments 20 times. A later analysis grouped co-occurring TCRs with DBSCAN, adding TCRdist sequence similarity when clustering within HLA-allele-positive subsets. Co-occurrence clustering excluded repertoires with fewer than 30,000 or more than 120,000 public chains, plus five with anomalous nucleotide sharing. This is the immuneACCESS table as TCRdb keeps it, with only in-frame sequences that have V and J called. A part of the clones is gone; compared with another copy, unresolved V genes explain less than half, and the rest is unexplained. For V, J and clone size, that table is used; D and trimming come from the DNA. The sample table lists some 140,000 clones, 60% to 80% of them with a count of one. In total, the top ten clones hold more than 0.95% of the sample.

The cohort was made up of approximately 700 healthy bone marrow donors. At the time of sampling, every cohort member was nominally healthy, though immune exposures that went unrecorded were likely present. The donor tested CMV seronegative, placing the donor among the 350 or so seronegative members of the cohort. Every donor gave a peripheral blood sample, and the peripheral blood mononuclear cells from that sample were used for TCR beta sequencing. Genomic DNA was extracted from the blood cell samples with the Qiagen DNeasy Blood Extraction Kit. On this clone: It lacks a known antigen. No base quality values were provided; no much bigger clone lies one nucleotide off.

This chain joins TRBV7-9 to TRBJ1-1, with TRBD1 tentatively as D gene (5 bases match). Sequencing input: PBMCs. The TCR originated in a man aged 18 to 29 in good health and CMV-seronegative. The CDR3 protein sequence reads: CASSLGAGLNTEAFF. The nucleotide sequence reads TGTGCCAGCAGCTTAGGGGCAGGGTTGAACACTGAAGCTTTCTTT.